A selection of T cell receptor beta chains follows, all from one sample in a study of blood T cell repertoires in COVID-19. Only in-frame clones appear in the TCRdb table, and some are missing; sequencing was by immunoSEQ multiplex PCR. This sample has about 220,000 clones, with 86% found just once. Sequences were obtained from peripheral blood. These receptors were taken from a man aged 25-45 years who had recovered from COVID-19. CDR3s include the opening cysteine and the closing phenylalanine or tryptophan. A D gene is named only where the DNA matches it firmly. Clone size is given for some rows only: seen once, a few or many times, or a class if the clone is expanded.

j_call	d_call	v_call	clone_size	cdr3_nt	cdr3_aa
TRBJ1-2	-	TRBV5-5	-	TGTGCCAGCAGCTTGTTGACAGCTAACTATGGCTACACCTTC	CASSLLTANYGYTF
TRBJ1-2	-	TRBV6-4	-	TGTGCCAGCAGACCCGGCGGGGCTAACTATGGCTACACCTTC	CASRPGGANYGYTF
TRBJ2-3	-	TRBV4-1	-	TGCGCCAGCAGCCTCGTTGGGGGGGCGGATACGCAGTATTTT	CASSLVGGADTQYF
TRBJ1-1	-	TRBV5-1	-	TGCGCCAGCAGCGGTCAGGGGTCGAACACTGAAGCTTTCTTT	CASSGQGSNTEAFF
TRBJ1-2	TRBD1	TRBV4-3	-	TGCGCCAGCAGCCAAGACGGCAGTACAGGGGGCGGGCTATATGGCTACACCTTC	CASSQDGSTGGGLYGYTF
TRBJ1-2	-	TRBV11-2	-	TGTGCCAGCAGCTTAGATCACACTATACCTAACTATGGCTACACCTTC	CASSLDHTIPNYGYTF
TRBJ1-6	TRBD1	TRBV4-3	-	TGCGCCAGCAGCCAAGAGAAAGGACAGGGCCTCCATAATTCACCCCTCCACTTT	CASSQEKGQGLHNSPLHF
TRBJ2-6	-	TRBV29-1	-	TGCAGCGTTGACACTCGAAACTCTGGGGCCAACGTCCTGACTTTC	CSVDTRNSGANVLTF
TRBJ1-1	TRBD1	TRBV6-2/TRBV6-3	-	TGTGCCAGCAGTTACCCCCCCATGGGACAGGGGACGGGTCGGAACACTGAAGCTTTCTTT	CASSYPPMGQGTGRNTEAFF
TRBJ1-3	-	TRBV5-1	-	TGCGCCAGCAGCTTAGGAGCAGGGCCCCGCTCTGGAAACACCATATATTTT	CASSLGAGPRSGNTIYF
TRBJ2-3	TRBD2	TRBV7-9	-	TGTGCCAGCAGCTTTCTAGCGGGGTCCCTCACAGATACGCAGTATTTT	CASSFLAGSLTDTQYF
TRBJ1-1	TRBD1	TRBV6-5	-	TGTGCCAGCCTCTCGCCCAGGACAGGGGTTACTGAAGCTTTCTTT	CASLSPRTGVTEAFF
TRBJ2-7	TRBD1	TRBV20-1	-	TGCAGTGCTAGTTCCCCCGACAGGGCAGGCGAGCAGTACTTC	CSASSPDRAGEQYF
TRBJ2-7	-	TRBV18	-	TGTGCCAGCTCACCAAACGACAGATACTACGAGCAGTACTTC	CASSPNDRYYEQYF
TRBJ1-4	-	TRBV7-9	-	TGTGCCAGCAGCTTAGACGCAGGGACTAATGAAAAACTGTTTTTT	CASSLDAGTNEKLFF
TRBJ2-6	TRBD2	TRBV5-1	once	TGCGCCAGCAGCTCAAGTCCTAGCGGGCGCTCTGGGGCCAACGTCCTGACTTTC	CASSSSPSGRSGANVLTF
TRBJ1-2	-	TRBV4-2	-	TGTGCCAGCAGCCAAGACAGGCAAGGCTACGGTGGCTACACCTTC	CASSQDRQGYGGYTF
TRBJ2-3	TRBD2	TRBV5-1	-	TGCGCCAGCAGCTTGAATAGCGGGGGGGGCCCAGATACGCAGTATTTT	CASSLNSGGGPDTQYF
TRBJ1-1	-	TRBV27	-	TGTGCCAGCAGTTGGGCCTCGGACACTGAAGCTTTCTTT	CASSWASDTEAFF
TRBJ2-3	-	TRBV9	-	TGTGCCAGCAGCCCCCGTTTCCTTGCGAAGGATACGCAGTATTTT	CASSPRFLAKDTQYF
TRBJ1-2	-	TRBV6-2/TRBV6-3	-	TGTGCCAGCATCCCGAGAGGAGGGGACTATGGCTACACCTTC	CASIPRGGDYGYTF
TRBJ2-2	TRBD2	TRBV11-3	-	TGTGCCAGCAGCTTACCTAGCGGGGGTTTCACCGGGGAGCTGTTTTTT	CASSLPSGGFTGELFF
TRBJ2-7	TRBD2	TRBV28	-	TGTGCCAGCAACCCGGCGGGCGGGGGGGACTACGAGCAGTACTTC	CASNPAGGGDYEQYF
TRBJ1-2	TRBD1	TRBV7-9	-	TGTGCCAGCAGCGACTCCGACAGGGTGAACACCTTC	CASSDSDRVNTF
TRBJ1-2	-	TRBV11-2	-	TGTGCCAGCAGCTTCAACGGGAACTATGGCTACACCTTC	CASSFNGNYGYTF
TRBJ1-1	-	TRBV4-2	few	TGTGCCAGCAGCCAAGGATCAGGGTACCCTGAAGCTTTCTTT	CASSQGSGYPEAFF
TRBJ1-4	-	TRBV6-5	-	TGTGCCAGCAGTTCCGACAGTGAAAAACTGTTTTTT	CASSSDSEKLFF
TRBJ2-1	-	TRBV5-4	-	TGTGCCAGCAGCTCGGCGGGGCTTCCACGGGAGCAGTTCTTC	CASSSAGLPREQFF
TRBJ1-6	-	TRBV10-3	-	TGTGCCATCAGTGGGCAGGCTGAGCCCCTCCACTTT	CAISGQAEPLHF
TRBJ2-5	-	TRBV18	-	TGTGCCAGCTCACTTCAGGCCCAAGAGACCCAGTACTTC	CASSLQAQETQYF
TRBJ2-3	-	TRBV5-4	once	TGTGCCAGCAGCTTGTGGGGGGGCGCCACAGATACGCAGTATTTT	CASSLWGGATDTQYF
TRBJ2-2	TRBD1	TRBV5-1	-	TGCGCCAGCAGCAGCATAACAGGGGCTACCGGGGAGCTGTTTTTT	CASSSITGATGELFF
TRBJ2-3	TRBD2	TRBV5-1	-	TGCGCCAGCAGCTCGTCCGGGACTAGCGGGGCAGATACGCAGTATTTT	CASSSSGTSGADTQYF
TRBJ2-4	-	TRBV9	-	TGTGCCAGCAGCATCCTCCGCATACACCCGGGGGCCAAAAACATTCAGTACTTC	CASSILRIHPGAKNIQYF
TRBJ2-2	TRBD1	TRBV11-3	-	TGTGCCAGCAGCTTAGTCCGACAGGGCGGCACCGGGGAGCTGTTTTTT	CASSLVRQGGTGELFF
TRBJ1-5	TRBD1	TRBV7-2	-	TGTGCCAGCAGCGGGACAGGGGGAGAACAGCCCCAGCATTTT	CASSGTGGEQPQHF